This T cell receptor (beta chain) comes out of a study of blood T cell repertoires in COVID-19. Measured with immunoSEQ multiplex PCR; TCRdb has only the in-frame clones, and not every one. Among 180,000 or so clones listed, about 80% were seen once. The CDR3 is 14 residues long. Germline lookup yields CDR1 SGHRS and CDR2 YFSETQ. V lost 4 bases and J lost 4; bases outside the gene matches: 3. The chain uses TRBV5-1 and TRBJ1-3; 9 positions agree with TRBD1. This sequence was found in a man in his sixties who had been exposed to COVID-19. Specimen: PBMCs or T cells enriched from blood (not recorded which). The CDR3 DNA reads TGCGCCAGCAGCGCCGGACAGGGGGGAAACACCATATATTTT. It is translated as CASSAGQGGNTIYF.